This entry concerns a single T cell receptor (beta chain). What it recognizes is unknown. These data belong to a study of T cell repertoires in ileal Crohn's disease. The length of the CDR3 is 15 residues. The study, taken as a whole, reports: Compared with non-smokers, active smokers at surgery showed more clonal expansions.

Profiling relied on immunoSEQ multiplex PCR, and the TCRdb table lists in-frame clones only, not all of them. The sample has around 15,000 clones; under 95% are singletons. Source material: ileal tissue. The source is an adult with Crohn's disease. The chain carries TRBV12-2 and TRBJ2-7; the tabulated D call, TRBD1, remains unverified against the DNA. TRBV12-2 is recorded as a pseudogene. The CDR3 nucleotides read TGTGCAAGTCGCTGCCGGGACAGGGTGATTCGCGAGCAGTACTTC. It translates to CASRCRDRVIREQYF.